This TCR beta chain appears in the sequencing data of a study of control samples from healthy donors and cancer patients (TCRdb year 2020). Comment on this clone: The specificity of this receptor is unknown. Qualities for individual bases were not recorded, and no much larger clone is one base off.

The library relied on the immunoSEQ multiplex PCR assay. TCRdb stores this immuneACCESS table with in-frame sequences only. Part of the clones is absent; in the studies checked, under half of the shortfall reflects unresolved V genes, and no reason is known for the rest. In all, the sample holds about 120,000 clones, and 80% to 95% of those were seen once. The top ten constitute about 0.6% of the sample. In the germline V gene, CDR1 corresponds to MNHEY and CDR2 to SVGAGI. The CDR3 sequence holds 15 residues, the cysteine and phenylalanine included. Just CDR3 DNA is preserved here, 45 bases in frame from base 1. Clipping removes 6 bases from V and 4 bases from J, with 8 as the unmatched junction base count.

The receptor chain draws on TRBV6-5 and TRBJ2-5, with 10 middle bases fitting TRBD2. The sample comprised PBMCs. The origin of this receptor is a man older than 75 with head and neck cancer. CDR3 reads: CASSPLAGVVETQYF. Read as DNA, the sequence is TGTGCCAGCAGCCCCCTAGCGGGAGTAGTAGAGACCCAGTACTTC.